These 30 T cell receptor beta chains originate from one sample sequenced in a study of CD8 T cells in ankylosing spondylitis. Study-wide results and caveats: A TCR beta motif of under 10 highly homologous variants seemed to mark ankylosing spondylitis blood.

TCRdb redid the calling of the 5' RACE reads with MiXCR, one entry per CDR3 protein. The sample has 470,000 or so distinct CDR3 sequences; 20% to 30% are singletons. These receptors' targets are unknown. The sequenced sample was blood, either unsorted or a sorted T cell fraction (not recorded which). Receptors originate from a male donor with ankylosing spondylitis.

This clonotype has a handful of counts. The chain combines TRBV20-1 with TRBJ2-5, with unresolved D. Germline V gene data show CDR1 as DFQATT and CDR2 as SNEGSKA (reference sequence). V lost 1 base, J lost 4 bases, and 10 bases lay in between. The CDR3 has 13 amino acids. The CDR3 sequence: CSARVSVTETQYF. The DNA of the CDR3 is TGCAGTGCTAGAGTGTCGGTCACAGAGACCCAGTACTTC.

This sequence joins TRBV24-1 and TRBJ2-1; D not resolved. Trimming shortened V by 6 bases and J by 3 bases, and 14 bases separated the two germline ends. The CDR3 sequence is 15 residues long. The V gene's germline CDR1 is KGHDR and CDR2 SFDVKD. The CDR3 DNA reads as TGTGCCACCAGTATAGGGTCGGGCAACTACAATGAGCAGTTCTTC. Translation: CATSIGSGNYNEQFF.

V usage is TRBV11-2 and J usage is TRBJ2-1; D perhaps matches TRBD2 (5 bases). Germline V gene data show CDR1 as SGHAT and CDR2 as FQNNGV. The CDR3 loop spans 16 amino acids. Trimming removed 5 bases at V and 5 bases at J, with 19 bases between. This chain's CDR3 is CASSHNSRTLNNEQFF. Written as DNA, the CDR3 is TGTGCCAGCAGCCATAATTCCCGGACTCTTAACAATGAGCAGTTCTTC. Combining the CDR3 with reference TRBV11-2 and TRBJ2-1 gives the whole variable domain EAGVAQSPRYKIIEKRQSVAFWCNPISGHATLYWYQQILGQGPKLLIQFQNNGVVDDSQLPKDRFSAERLKGVDSTLKIQPAKLEDSAVYLCASSHNSRTLNNEQFFGPGTRLTVL.

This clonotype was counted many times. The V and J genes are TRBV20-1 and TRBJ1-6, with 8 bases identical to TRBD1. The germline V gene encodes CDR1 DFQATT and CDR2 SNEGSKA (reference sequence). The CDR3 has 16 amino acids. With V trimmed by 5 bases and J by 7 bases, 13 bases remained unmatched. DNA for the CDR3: TGCAGTGCTGAGACCGGGACAGGCTATATGAATTCACCCCTCCACTTT. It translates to CSAETGTGYMNSPLHF.

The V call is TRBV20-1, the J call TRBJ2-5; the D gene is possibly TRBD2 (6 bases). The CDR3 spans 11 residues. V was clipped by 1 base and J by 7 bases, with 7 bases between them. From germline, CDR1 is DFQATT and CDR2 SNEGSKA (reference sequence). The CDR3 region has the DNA TGCAGTGCTAGAGTGGGGGGGACCCAGTACTTC. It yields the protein CSARVGGTQYF.

The CDR3 region has the DNA TGCAGTGCCCCTTCAGCGGGGATAGAGAAGGCCCAGTACTTC. Protein: CSAPSAGIEKAQYF. This chain uses TRBV20-1 with TRBJ2-5, with 7 bases identical to TRBD2. This CDR3 contains 14 residues. Germline loops: CDR1 DFQATT, CDR2 SNEGSKA (reference sequence). V lost 6 bases, J lost 9 bases, and 16 bases stayed unmatched.

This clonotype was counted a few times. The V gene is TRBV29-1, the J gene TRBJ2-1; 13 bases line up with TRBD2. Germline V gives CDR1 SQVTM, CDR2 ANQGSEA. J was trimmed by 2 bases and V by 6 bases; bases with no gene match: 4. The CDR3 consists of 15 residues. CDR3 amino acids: CSVATSGGTYNEQFF. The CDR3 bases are TGCAGCGTAGCGACTAGCGGGGGGACCTACAATGAGCAGTTCTTC.

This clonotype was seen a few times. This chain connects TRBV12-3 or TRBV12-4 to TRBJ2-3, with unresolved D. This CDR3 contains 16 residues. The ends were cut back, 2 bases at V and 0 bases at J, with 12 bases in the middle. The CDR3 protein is CASSLTSPPSTDTQYF. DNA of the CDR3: TGTGCCAGCAGTTTAACGTCACCTCCTAGCACAGATACGCAGTATTTT.

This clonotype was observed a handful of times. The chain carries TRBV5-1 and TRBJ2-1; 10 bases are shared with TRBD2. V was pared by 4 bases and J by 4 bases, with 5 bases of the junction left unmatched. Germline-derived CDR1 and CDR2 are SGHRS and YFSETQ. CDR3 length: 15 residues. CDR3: CASSVTSGVYNEQFF. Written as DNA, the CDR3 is TGCGCCAGCAGCGTCACTAGCGGGGTTTACAATGAGCAGTTCTTC.

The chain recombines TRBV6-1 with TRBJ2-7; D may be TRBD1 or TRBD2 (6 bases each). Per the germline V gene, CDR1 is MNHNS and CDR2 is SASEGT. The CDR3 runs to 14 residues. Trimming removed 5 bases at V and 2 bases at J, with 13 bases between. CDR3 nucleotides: TGTGCCAGCAGTCCACAGGGAGGCCCCTACGAGCAGTACGTC. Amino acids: CASSPQGGPYEQYV.

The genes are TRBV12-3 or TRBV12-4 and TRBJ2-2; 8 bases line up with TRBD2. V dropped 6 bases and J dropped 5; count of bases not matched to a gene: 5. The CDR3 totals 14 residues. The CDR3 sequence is CASRREESTGELFF. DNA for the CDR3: TGTGCCAGCAGGCGGGAGGAGTCAACCGGGGAGCTGTTTTTT.

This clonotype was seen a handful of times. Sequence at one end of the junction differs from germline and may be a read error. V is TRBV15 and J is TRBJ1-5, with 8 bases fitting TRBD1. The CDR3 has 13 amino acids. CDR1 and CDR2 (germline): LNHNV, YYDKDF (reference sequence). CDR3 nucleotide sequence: TGTGCCGCCAGGACAGGGTACAATCAGCCCCAGCATTTT. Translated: CAARTGYNQPQHF.

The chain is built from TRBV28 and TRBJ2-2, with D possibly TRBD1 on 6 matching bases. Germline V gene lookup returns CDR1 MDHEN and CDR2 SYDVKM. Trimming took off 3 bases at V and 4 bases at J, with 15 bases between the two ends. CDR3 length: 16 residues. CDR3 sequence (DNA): TGTGCCAGCAGTTTCCCCAGAGGGGGAATCACCGGGGAGCTGTTTTTT. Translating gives CASSFPRGGITGELFF.

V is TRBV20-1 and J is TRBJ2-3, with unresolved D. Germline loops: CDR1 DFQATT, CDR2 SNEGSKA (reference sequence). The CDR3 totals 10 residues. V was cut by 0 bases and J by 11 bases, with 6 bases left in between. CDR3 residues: CSARDYLQYF. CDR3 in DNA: TGCAGTGCTAGAGATTATTTGCAGTATTTT.

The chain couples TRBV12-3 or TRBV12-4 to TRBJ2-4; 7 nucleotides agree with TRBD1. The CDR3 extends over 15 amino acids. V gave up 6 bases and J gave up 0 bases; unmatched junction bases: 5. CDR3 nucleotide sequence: TGTGCCAGCAGGTCGGACAGGCGAGCCAAAAACATTCAGTACTTC. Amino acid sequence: CASRSDRRAKNIQYF.

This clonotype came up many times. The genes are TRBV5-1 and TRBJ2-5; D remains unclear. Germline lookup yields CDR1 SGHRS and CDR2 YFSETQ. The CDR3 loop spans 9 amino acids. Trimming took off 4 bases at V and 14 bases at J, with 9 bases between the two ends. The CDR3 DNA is TGCGCCAGCAGCCGGGTGACCTACTTC. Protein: CASSRVTYF.

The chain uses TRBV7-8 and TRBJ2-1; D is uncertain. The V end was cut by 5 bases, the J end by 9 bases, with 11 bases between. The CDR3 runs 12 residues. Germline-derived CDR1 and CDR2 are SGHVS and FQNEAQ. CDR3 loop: CASSPQYGEQFF. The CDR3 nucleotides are TGTGCCAGCAGCCCCCAGTATGGTGAGCAGTTCTTC.

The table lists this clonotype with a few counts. CDR3 coding DNA: TGTGCCAGGACACAGGGCACTAGCGGGAAGAGCTCCTACAATGAGCAGTTCTTC. Amino acid sequence: CARTQGTSGKSSYNEQFF. The chain carries TRBV27 and TRBJ2-1, with 10 positions matching TRBD2. V was pared by 9 bases and J by 0 bases, with 14 bases of the junction left unmatched. The CDR3 is made up of 18 amino acids. The germline V gene encodes CDR1 MNHEY and CDR2 SMNVEV (reference sequence).

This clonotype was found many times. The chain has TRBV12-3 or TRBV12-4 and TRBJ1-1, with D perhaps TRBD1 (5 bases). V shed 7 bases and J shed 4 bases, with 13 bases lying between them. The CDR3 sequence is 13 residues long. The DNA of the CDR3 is TGTGCCAGCACCTTCCGGGGGGTCACTGAAGCTTTCTTT. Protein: CASTFRGVTEAFF.

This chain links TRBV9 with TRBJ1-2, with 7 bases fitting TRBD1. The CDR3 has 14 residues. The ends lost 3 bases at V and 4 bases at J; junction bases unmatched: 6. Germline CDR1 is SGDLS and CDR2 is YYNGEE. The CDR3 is CASSDGTAGYGYTF. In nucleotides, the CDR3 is TGTGCCAGCAGCGATGGGACAGCTGGCTATGGCTACACCTTC.

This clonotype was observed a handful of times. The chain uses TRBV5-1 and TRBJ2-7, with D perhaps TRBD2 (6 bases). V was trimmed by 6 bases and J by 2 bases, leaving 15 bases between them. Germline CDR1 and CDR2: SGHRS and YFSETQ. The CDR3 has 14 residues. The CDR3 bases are TGCGCCAGCACTCCCGGGACTGCGGCCTACGAGCAGTACTTC. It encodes CASTPGTAAYEQYF. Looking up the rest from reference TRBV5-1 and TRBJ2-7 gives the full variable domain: KAGVTQTPRYLIKTRGQQVTLSCSPISGHRSVSWYQQTPGQGLQFLFEYFSETQRNKGNFPGRFSGRQFSNSRSEMNVSTLELGDSALYLCASTPGTAAYEQYFGPGTRLTVT.

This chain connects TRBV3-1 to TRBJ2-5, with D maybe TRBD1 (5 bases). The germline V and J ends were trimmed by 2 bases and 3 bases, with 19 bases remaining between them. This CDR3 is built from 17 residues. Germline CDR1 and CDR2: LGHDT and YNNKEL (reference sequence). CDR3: CASSQRGYSAREETQYF. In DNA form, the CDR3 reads TGTGCCAGCAGCCAAAGGGGCTATTCGGCTCGCGAAGAGACCCAGTACTTC.

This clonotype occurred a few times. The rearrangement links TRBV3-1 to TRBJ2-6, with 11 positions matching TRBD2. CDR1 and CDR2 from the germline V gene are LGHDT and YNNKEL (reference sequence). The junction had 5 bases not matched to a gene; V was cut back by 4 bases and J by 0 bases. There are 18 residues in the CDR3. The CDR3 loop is CASSRLSGRASGANVLTF. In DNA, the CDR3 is TGTGCCAGCAGCCGACTTAGCGGGAGGGCCTCTGGGGCCAACGTCCTGACTTTC.

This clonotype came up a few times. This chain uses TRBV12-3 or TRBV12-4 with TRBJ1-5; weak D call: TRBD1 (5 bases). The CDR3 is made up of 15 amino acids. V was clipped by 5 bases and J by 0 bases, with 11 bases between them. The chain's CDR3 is CASSTGRSSNQPQHF. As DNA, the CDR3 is TGTGCCAGCAGTACAGGAAGGTCTAGCAATCAGCCCCAGCATTTT.

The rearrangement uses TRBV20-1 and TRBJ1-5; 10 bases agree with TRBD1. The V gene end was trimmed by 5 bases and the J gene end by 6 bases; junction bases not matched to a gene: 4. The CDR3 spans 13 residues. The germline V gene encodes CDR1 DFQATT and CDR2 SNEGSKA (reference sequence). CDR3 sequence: CSASDRGGQPQHF. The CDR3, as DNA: TGCAGTGCTTCGGACAGGGGGGGTCAGCCCCAGCATTTT.

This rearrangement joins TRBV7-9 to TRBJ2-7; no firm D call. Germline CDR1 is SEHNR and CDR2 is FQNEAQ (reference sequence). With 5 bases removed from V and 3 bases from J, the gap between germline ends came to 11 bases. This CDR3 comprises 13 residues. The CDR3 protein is CASSPLALYEQYF. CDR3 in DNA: TGTGCCAGCAGCCCATTAGCCCTCTACGAGCAGTACTTC.

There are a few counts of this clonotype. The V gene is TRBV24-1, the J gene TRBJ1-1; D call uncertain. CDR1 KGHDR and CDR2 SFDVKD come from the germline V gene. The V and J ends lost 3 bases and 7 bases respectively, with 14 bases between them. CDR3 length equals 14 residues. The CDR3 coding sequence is TGTGCCACCAGTGATGGCAAGACCGCAGATGAAGCTTTCTTT. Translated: CATSDGKTADEAFF.

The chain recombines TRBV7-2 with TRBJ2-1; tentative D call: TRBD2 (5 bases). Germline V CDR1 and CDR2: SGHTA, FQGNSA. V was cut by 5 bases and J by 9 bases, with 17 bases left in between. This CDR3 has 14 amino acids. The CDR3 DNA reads TGTGCCAGCAGCGGCGCGGGTAGCAATGGTGAGCAGTTCTTC. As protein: CASSGAGSNGEQFF.

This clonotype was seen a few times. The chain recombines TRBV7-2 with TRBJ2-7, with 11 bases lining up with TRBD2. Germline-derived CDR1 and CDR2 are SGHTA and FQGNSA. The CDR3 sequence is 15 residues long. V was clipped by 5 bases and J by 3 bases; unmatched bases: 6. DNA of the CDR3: TGTGCCAGCAGCCGCACCGGGACTAGCGGCTACGAGCAGTACTTC. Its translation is CASSRTGTSGYEQYF.

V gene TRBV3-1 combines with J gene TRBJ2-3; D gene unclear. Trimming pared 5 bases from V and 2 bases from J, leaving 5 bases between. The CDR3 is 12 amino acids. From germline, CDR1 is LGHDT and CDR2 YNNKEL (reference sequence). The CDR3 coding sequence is TGTGCCAGCAGCGTCCACACAGATACGCAGTATTTT. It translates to CASSVHTDTQYF.